This entry lists 24 T cell receptor beta chains sequenced from one sample in a study of identical twins. MiXCR, applied by TCRdb to the 5' RACE reads, yields one record per CDR3 protein. Of under 350,000 distinct CDR3 sequences in the sample, less than 9.5% are singletons; the top ten hold roughly 7%. Separately, the same data were catalogued under a study of yellow fever vaccine responses in identical twins.

Sequencing was done on a sample of CD8+ T cells sorted from blood. The receptors were sampled from a woman aged 18 to 35 in good health.

There are many counts of this clonotype. The chain combines TRBV7-8 with TRBJ2-7; no reliable D call. There are 14 residues in the CDR3. Germline values: CDR1 SGHVS, CDR2 FQNEAQ. Trimming took off 3 bases at V and 2 bases at J, with 11 bases between the two ends. The CDR3 region has the DNA TGTGCCAGCAGCTTGCGTATGACCCCCTACGAGCAGTACTTC. This gives the protein CASSLRMTPYEQYF.

This clonotype turned up a few times. The gene calls are TRBV6-2 or TRBV6-3 and TRBJ2-3; 7 nucleotides align to TRBD2. The CDR3 contains 17 residues. V was pared by 7 bases and J by 6 bases, with 19 bases of the junction left unmatched. The V gene's germline CDR1 is MNHEY and CDR2 SVGEGT. CDR3 region: CASTNTELAVSPDTQYF. The DNA for the CDR3 is TGTGCCAGCACCAACACTGAGCTAGCGGTATCACCCGATACGCAGTATTTT.

In its sample, this clonotype was seen many times. The chain combines TRBV27 with TRBJ2-3, with 9 positions matching TRBD2. The J segment lost 0 bases and the V segment lost 2 bases, leaving 3 bases of the junction unmatched. The CDR3 has 16 residues. Germline V gene data show CDR1 as MNHEY and CDR2 as SMNVEV (reference sequence). CDR3: CASSLGTSRSTDTQYF. The DNA for the CDR3 is TGTGCCAGCAGTTTAGGGACTAGCCGGAGCACAGATACGCAGTATTTT.

This clonotype was seen a handful of times. The chain employs TRBV14 and TRBJ2-1, with TRBD1 as a possible D gene (5 bases). The CDR3 contains 14 residues. The V end lost 3 bases, the J end lost 10 bases, and 16 bases lay between the germline ends. Germline lookup yields CDR1 SGHDN and CDR2 FVKESK. The CDR3 DNA reads as TGTGCCAGCAGCCAGAGAGAAGCAGGGCGCGAGCAGTTCTTC. Encoded protein: CASSQREAGREQFF.

The J gene is TRBJ1-6, the V gene TRBV7-6; TRBD1 might be the D (5 bases). Trimming removed 4 bases from V and 7 bases from J, with 11 bases in between. The CDR3 runs to 14 residues. The V gene's germline CDR1 is SGHVS and CDR2 FNYEAQ. This CDR3 is CASSSGLGNSPLHF. CDR3 bases: TGTGCCAGCAGCTCAGGGTTGGGGAATTCACCCCTCCACTTT.

The sample holds many counts of this clonotype. The DNA is left out, because the CDR3 cannot be placed on it with certainty; the CDR3 is given as TCRdb lists it. This CDR3 reads CSVAQGAQAYF. The V call is TRBV29-1, the J call TRBJ2-7; TRBD1, the table's D call, lacks a check against the DNA. Germline V CDR1 and CDR2: SQVTM, ANQGSEA. Both ends counted, the CDR3 spans 11 residues.

CDR3 sequence: CASGSTASKSSYNSPLHF. The CDR3 region has the DNA TGTGCCAGCGGAAGCACAGCCTCCAAAAGCTCCTATAATTCACCCCTCCACTTT. This chain uses TRBV11-2 with TRBJ1-6, with D unresolved. Trimming left V 8 bases short and J 0 bases short, with 20 bases between. The V gene's germline CDR1 is SGHAT and CDR2 FQNNGV. The CDR3 extends over 18 amino acids.

The V call is TRBV15, the J call TRBJ2-1; TRBD2 matches at 7 bases. Trimming removed 1 base from V and 4 bases from J; junction bases left unmatched: 13. The germline V gene has CDR1 LNHNV and CDR2 YYDKDF (reference sequence). The CDR3 is 18 residues long. CDR3 nucleotide sequence: TGTGCCACCAGCAGAGTCCCTATTAGCGGGTCCCCTTACAATGAGCAGTTCTTC. Translating it yields CATSRVPISGSPYNEQFF.

The sample holds many counts of this clonotype. J is TRBJ2-7 and V is TRBV6-2 or TRBV6-3, with D maybe TRBD1 (6 bases). The germline V and J ends were trimmed by 4 bases and 6 bases, with 16 bases remaining between them. Germline assignment: CDR1 MNHEY and CDR2 SVGEGT. There are 14 residues in the CDR3. In DNA form, the CDR3 reads TGTGCCAGCAGTTCCACCCCATGGGACATCGAGCAGTACTTC. It codes for CASSSTPWDIEQYF.

This clonotype turned up a few times. The V call is TRBV9, the J call TRBJ2-2; TRBD2 matches 11 bases. V shed 0 bases, J shed 4 bases, and the junction held 11 bases outside the gene matches. Germline CDR1 SGDLS, CDR2 YYNGEE. This CDR3 spans 19 amino acids. CDR3 coding DNA: TGTGCCAGCAGCGTAGTCTCTAGCGGGGGGCCGCGAAGCACCGGGGAGCTGTTTTTT. Encoded protein: CASSVVSSGGPRSTGELFF.

This clonotype was observed many times. This chain uses TRBV10-3 with TRBJ2-2; possibly TRBD1 for D (5 bases). Germline assignment: CDR1 ENHRY and CDR2 SYGVKD. The CDR3 is 18 amino acids. V was cut by 0 bases and J by 1 base, with 15 bases left in between. In DNA form, the CDR3 reads TGTGCCATCAGTGAGTCTATGACAGAGTTACAGAACACCGGGGAGCTGTTTTTT. It specifies CAISESMTELQNTGELFF.

This clonotype was observed at least ten times. The rearrangement links TRBV4-2 to TRBJ2-1, with D unresolved. Germline CDR1 reads LGHNA; CDR2 reads YNFKEQ. The germline V and J ends were trimmed by 1 base and 6 bases, with 7 bases remaining between them. This CDR3 has 13 amino acids. The chain's CDR3 is CASSQGSGNEQFF. Written as DNA, the CDR3 is TGTGCCAGCAGCCAAGGCTCAGGCAATGAGCAGTTCTTC.

V and J are TRBV5-1 and TRBJ2-7; 7 bases fit TRBD2. V shed 0 bases and J 3 bases; nucleotides not matched to a gene: 6. This CDR3 contains 15 residues. The germline gives CDR1 SGHRS, CDR2 YFSETQ. The CDR3 region is CASSLVGGDYYEQYF. In DNA, the CDR3 is TGCGCCAGCAGCTTGGTTGGGGGGGACTACTACGAGCAGTACTTC.

At least ten counts were recorded for this clonotype. This sequence joins TRBV12-3 or TRBV12-4 and TRBJ2-1, with 8 bases aligning to TRBD2. The CDR3 sequence is 15 residues long. Germline trimming cut 7 bases from V and 4 bases from J; bases unmatched to any gene: 9. The CDR3 sequence is CASIPLAGMYNEQFF. The CDR3 DNA follows: TGTGCCAGCATCCCCTTAGCGGGGATGTACAATGAGCAGTTCTTC.

This clonotype was detected only a few times. The chain combines TRBV9 with TRBJ1-1; possible D gene TRBD1, 6 bases. Germline CDR1 is SGDLS and CDR2 is YYNGEE. The CDR3 is made up of 15 amino acids. The germline V and J ends were trimmed by 1 base and 7 bases, with 17 bases remaining between them. The CDR3 nucleotides are TGTGCCAGCAGCGTACTAGGTGGGGGGCAGGGTGAAGCTTTCTTT. This sequence encodes CASSVLGGGQGEAFF.

The table lists this clonotype with a few counts. This sequence joins TRBV12-3 or TRBV12-4 and TRBJ1-2, with 7 positions matching TRBD1. Trimming removed 3 bases from V and 3 bases from J; junction bases left unmatched: 7. This CDR3 comprises 15 residues. Written as DNA, the CDR3 is TGTGCCAGCAGTTTTTTAGGGGGCGAAGACTATGGCTACACCTTC. This translates into CASSFLGGEDYGYTF.

The chain couples TRBV5-1 to TRBJ2-2; D remains unclear. The CDR3 contains 15 residues. Trimming pared 2 bases from V and 2 bases from J, leaving 10 bases between. The germline CDR1 and CDR2 sequences are SGHRS and YFSETQ. The CDR3 sequence is CASSFPELNTGELFF. The CDR3 bases are TGCGCCAGCAGCTTTCCGGAGCTTAACACCGGGGAGCTGTTTTTT.

In this sample, this clonotype turned up a few times. The chain recombines TRBV24-1 with TRBJ2-3; 7 bases map to TRBD2. This CDR3 contains 14 residues. V shed 1 base and J 7 bases; nucleotides not matched to a gene: 4. CDR1 and CDR2 (germline): KGHDR, SFDVKD. CDR3 protein: CATSDFLAANTQYF. CDR3 bases: TGTGCCACCAGTGATTTCCTAGCGGCGAATACGCAGTATTTT.

This clonotype was found many times. The rearrangement uses TRBV5-6 and TRBJ2-3; 8 nucleotides line up with TRBD2. The CDR3 runs to 17 residues. Germline loops: CDR1 SGHDT, CDR2 YYEEEE. V was clipped by 2 bases and J by 0 bases; unmatched bases: 8. CDR3 protein: CASSFGSGGRSTDTQYF. Here the CDR3 DNA reads TGTGCCAGCAGCTTCGGAAGCGGGGGCCGTAGCACAGATACGCAGTATTTT.

The table lists this clonotype with many counts. This chain connects TRBV5-1 to TRBJ2-1, with D uncertain. CDR3 length equals 13 residues. V was cut by 0 bases and J by 8 bases, with 9 bases left in between. Germline lookup yields CDR1 SGHRS and CDR2 YFSETQ. CDR3 coding DNA: TGCGCCAGCAGCTTGGTGTCTATTGATGAGCAGTTCTTC. Encoded protein: CASSLVSIDEQFF.

With regard to this clonotype: At one end the junction does not follow the germline gene, possibly because of a read error. This sequence joins TRBV2 and TRBJ2-6, with D perhaps matching TRBD1 (6 bases). The CDR3 totals 18 residues. Germline loops: CDR1 SNHLY, CDR2 FYNNEI. The CDR3 DNA reads TGTACCAGCAGTTATCCGGGAACAGGGTCCCCTGGGGCCAACGTCCTGACTTTC. Encoded protein: CTSSYPGTGSPGANVLTF.

This clonotype was recorded at least ten times. The chain recombines TRBV13 with TRBJ1-5; 7 bases match TRBD1. The CDR3 runs to 15 residues. Germline-derived CDR1 and CDR2 are PRHDT and FYEKMQ (reference sequence). The V segment lost 0 bases and the J segment 1 base; nucleotides outside the gene matches: 0. The CDR3 reads CASSLGTGSNQPQHF. The CDR3 DNA follows: TGTGCCAGCAGCTTAGGGACAGGGAGCAATCAGCCCCAGCATTTT.

The chain links TRBV12-3 or TRBV12-4 to TRBJ2-7; no reliable D call. The CDR3 spans 15 residues. V shed 6 bases and J shed 0 bases, with 15 bases lying between them. The CDR3 DNA follows: TGTGCCAGCAGCCTGGTTGGTCCTAGCTCCTACGAGCAGTACTTC. It codes for CASSLVGPSSYEQYF.

This clonotype has ten or more counts. The CDR3 region has the DNA TGTGCCAGCAGCCATCAAACTAACACCGGGGAGCTGTTTTTT. This sequence encodes CASSHQTNTGELFF. The chain combines TRBV3-1 with TRBJ2-2; D is unresolved. V was shortened by 3 bases and J by 2 bases, with 7 bases between the two germline ends. The germline CDR1 and CDR2 sequences are LGHDT and YNNKEL (reference sequence). The length of the CDR3 is 14 residues.